Below, 31 T cell receptor beta chains from the same sample are listed, as sequenced in a study of blood T cell repertoires in COVID-19. TCRdb's copy holds only in-frame clones and misses some; the assay was immunoSEQ multiplex PCR. Of roughly 98,000 clones listed, 82% are singletons. The source material was peripheral blood. These receptor sequences come from a man between 65 and 80 years old with active or convalescent COVID-19.

V and J are TRBV7-6 and TRBJ1-5; D not resolved. The CDR3 length is 13 residues. Per germline, CDR1 SGHVS and CDR2 FNYEAQ. V lost 5 bases, J lost 4 bases, and 9 bases lay in between. The CDR3 DNA reads TGTGCCAGCAGCCCTGACTTGAATCAGCCCCAGCATTTT. This sequence encodes CASSPDLNQPQHF.

Concerning this clone: Germline is not matched at one junction end, which may reflect a read error. This chain uses TRBV30 with TRBJ2-5; perhaps TRBD2 as D (6 bases). This CDR3 contains 12 residues. In germline, CDR1 is GTSNPN, CDR2 SVGIG (reference sequence). CDR3 in DNA: TGTGCCTGGAGTGTTCCCGGTAGCGGTAGTAACTTC. Amino acid sequence: CAWSVPGSGSNF.

This chain uses TRBV10-3 with TRBJ2-1; TRBD2 agrees at 8 bases. Unmatched junction bases numbered 17, after V lost 11 bases and J lost 8 bases. Germline lookup yields CDR1 ENHRY and CDR2 SYGVKD. The CDR3 contains 15 residues. This CDR3 is CASRATGLVRDEQFF. CDR3 sequence (DNA): TGTGCCTCGCGGGCAACGGGACTAGTTAGGGATGAGCAGTTCTTC.

The chain links TRBV19 to TRBJ2-3, with 9 bases fitting TRBD1. The CDR3 has 14 residues. V shed 4 bases and J 1 base; nucleotides not matched to a gene: 0. Germline V gene lookup returns CDR1 LNHDA and CDR2 SQIVND (reference sequence). The chain's CDR3 is CASSRDRGTDTQYF. Written as DNA, the CDR3 is TGTGCCAGTAGTAGGGACAGGGGCACAGATACGCAGTATTTT.

This clone appeared a single time. The chain joins TRBV2 to TRBJ1-2, with TRBD1 matching 10 bases. V shed 6 bases and J 7 bases; nucleotides not matched to a gene: 5. The CDR3 extends over 13 amino acids. CDR1 is SNHLY, CDR2 FYNNEI, per germline. As DNA, the CDR3 is TGTGCCAGCAGCGTAGGGGACAGGGGTGGCTACACCTTC. It translates to CASSVGDRGGYTF.

With respect to this clone: Other DNA sequences in this sample translate to the same CDR3. The gene calls are TRBV5-1 and TRBJ2-3; tentative D call: TRBD1 (5 bases). The V end lost 0 bases, the J end lost 0 bases, and 5 bases lay between the germline ends. Germline V gene data show CDR1 as SGHRS and CDR2 as YFSETQ. The CDR3 spans 14 residues. The CDR3 loop reads CASSLDRSTDTQYF. The CDR3 coding sequence is TGCGCCAGCAGCTTGGACAGGAGCACAGATACGCAGTATTTT. Combining the CDR3 with reference TRBV5-1 and TRBJ2-3 gives the whole variable domain KAGVTQTPRYLIKTRGQQVTLSCSPISGHRSVSWYQQTPGQGLQFLFEYFSETQRNKGNFPGRFSGRQFSNSRSEMNVSTLELGDSALYLCASSLDRSTDTQYFGPGTRLTVL.

V usage is TRBV9 and J usage is TRBJ2-7, with 7 bases aligning to TRBD1. V was pared by 3 bases and J by 2 bases, with 8 bases of the junction left unmatched. The V gene's germline CDR1 is SGDLS and CDR2 YYNGEE. The CDR3 runs 15 residues. CDR3 sequence (DNA): TGTGCCAGCAGCGCCGGACAGGAGCCAACCTACGAGCAGTACTTC. Translated: CASSAGQEPTYEQYF. The full variable domain, rest sourced from reference TRBV9 and TRBJ2-7, is DSGVTQTPKHLITATGQRVTLRCSPRSGDLSVYWYQQSLDQGLQFLIQYYNGEERAKGNILERFSAQQFPDLHSELNLSSLELGDSALYFCASSAGQEPTYEQYFGPGTRLTVT.

The chain uses TRBV5-1 and TRBJ1-1; 10 nucleotides line up with TRBD1. With 0 bases clipped from V and 7 bases from J, the junction kept 6 bases outside the gene matches. Germline V gene lookup returns CDR1 SGHRS and CDR2 YFSETQ. The length of the CDR3 is 15 residues. CDR3: CASSLAGTGVIEAFF. CDR3 bases: TGCGCCAGCAGCTTGGCCGGGACAGGGGTAATTGAAGCTTTCTTT. Combining the CDR3 with reference TRBV5-1 and TRBJ1-1 gives the whole variable domain KAGVTQTPRYLIKTRGQQVTLSCSPISGHRSVSWYQQTPGQGLQFLFEYFSETQRNKGNFPGRFSGRQFSNSRSEMNVSTLELGDSALYLCASSLAGTGVIEAFFGQGTRLTVV.

The rearrangement links TRBV5-6 to TRBJ2-3; TRBD2 matches 12 bases. This CDR3 spans 17 amino acids. The germline gives CDR1 SGHDT, CDR2 YYEEEE. The J segment lost 4 bases and the V segment lost 1 base, leaving 7 bases of the junction unmatched. As DNA, the CDR3 is TGTGCCAGCAGCTTGTCCCTAGCGGGGGGGCAATCAGATACGCAGTATTTT. Its protein is CASSLSLAGGQSDTQYF.

This clone is a singleton in its sample. This chain joins TRBV6-5 and TRBJ1-6; D not resolved. V gave up 8 bases and J gave up 13 bases, with 15 bases separating them. This CDR3 region has 12 residues. From germline, CDR1 is MNHEY and CDR2 SVGAGI. The CDR3 loop is CASCSSGGPLHF. The CDR3 DNA reads as TGTGCCAGCTGCTCTTCGGGCGGGCCCCTCCACTTT.

This clone has just one count. This chain joins TRBV30 and TRBJ1-5, with 8 bases identical to TRBD1. Per the germline V gene, CDR1 is GTSNPN and CDR2 is SVGIG (reference sequence). V shed 2 bases and J 6 bases; nucleotides not matched to a gene: 9. This CDR3 region has 15 residues. CDR3: CAWSTGTGLGQPQHF. Here the CDR3 DNA reads TGTGCCTGGAGTACCGGGACAGGTCTTGGTCAGCCCCAGCATTTT.

This clone was detected once. The rearrangement uses TRBV6-1 and TRBJ1-5, with TRBD1 matching over 9 bases. Germline assignment: CDR1 MNHNS and CDR2 SASEGT. This CDR3 is 16 amino acids long. V shed 1 base and J 3 bases; nucleotides not matched to a gene: 4. CDR3 loop: CASSEGRTGDNQPQHF. Written as DNA, the CDR3 is TGTGCCAGCAGTGAAGGTCGGACAGGGGACAATCAGCCCCAGCATTTT.

The chain couples TRBV6-2 or TRBV6-3 to TRBJ2-1, with TRBD2 as a possible D gene (6 bases). Trimming took off 0 bases at V and 8 bases at J, with 17 bases between the two ends. The CDR3 extends over 16 amino acids. The germline V gene encodes CDR1 MNHEY and CDR2 SVGEGT. In DNA form, the CDR3 reads TGTGCCAGCAGTTACTCCGGGACTGGAACGTGGGATGAGCAGTTCTTC. It translates to CASSYSGTGTWDEQFF.

The chain links TRBV11-3 to TRBJ2-2, with D possibly matching TRBD1 (5 bases). The germline V and J ends were trimmed by 8 bases and 2 bases, with 12 bases remaining between them. Germline CDR1 reads SGHNT; CDR2 reads YENEEA. The CDR3 consists of 14 residues. CDR3 loop: CASRAGLNTGELFF. The CDR3 DNA reads TGTGCCAGCCGGGCAGGGTTAAACACCGGGGAGCTGTTTTTT.

This sequence joins TRBV3-1 (or the pseudogene TRBV3-2) and TRBJ2-3; TRBD2 is a possible D gene (5 bases). CDR1 is LGHDT and CDR2 is YNNKEL in the germline V gene (reference sequence). There are 13 residues in the CDR3. Trimming cost V 1 base and J 8 bases, with 10 bases left between them. The CDR3 nucleotides are TGTGCCAGCAGCCAAGGAAAGGCGGGTACGCAGTATTTT. Its translation: CASSQGKAGTQYF.

The chain links TRBV5-4 to TRBJ1-1, with TRBD1 identical over 7 bases. There are 14 residues in the CDR3. V shed 3 bases, J shed 2 bases, and the junction held 4 bases outside the gene matches. The germline CDR1 and CDR2 sequences are SGHNT and YYREEE (reference sequence). The CDR3 here is CASSSGQVNTEAFF. The CDR3 DNA reads TGTGCCAGCAGCTCCGGACAGGTTAACACTGAAGCTTTCTTT.

The chain has TRBV6-1 and TRBJ2-6, with D perhaps matching TRBD1 (6 bases). Germline values: CDR1 MNHNS, CDR2 SASEGT. Between the trimmed V and J ends, which lost 10 bases and 0 bases, there was a span of 13 bases. This CDR3 contains 15 residues. The DNA for the CDR3 is TGTGCCACCCCTACAGGGAACTCTGGGGCCAACGTCCTGACTTTC. The encoded protein is CATPTGNSGANVLTF.

This rearrangement joins TRBV6-2 or TRBV6-3 to TRBJ2-5; D is undetermined. CDR1 and CDR2 (germline): MNHEY, SVGEGT. The V and J ends lost 4 bases and 7 bases respectively, with 7 bases between them. The CDR3 consists of 11 residues. The CDR3 nucleotides are TGTGCCAGCAGTTTGGGCCCGACCCAGTACTTC. Translating it yields CASSLGPTQYF.

The chain employs TRBV11-3 and TRBJ2-5; 8 bases agree with TRBD1. Per germline, CDR1 SGHNT and CDR2 YENEEA. Trimming removed 3 bases from V and 1 base from J; junction bases left unmatched: 4. CDR3 length equals 15 residues. CDR3 protein: CASSFIQGAQETQYF. The CDR3 DNA reads as TGTGCCAGCAGCTTCATCCAGGGGGCCCAAGAGACCCAGTACTTC.

The chain couples TRBV6-5 to TRBJ1-5, with no clear D. The CDR3 is 15 amino acids. The V gene's germline CDR1 is MNHEY and CDR2 SVGAGI. V dropped 4 bases and J dropped 0 bases, with 10 bases sitting between them. CDR3 coding DNA: TGTGCCAGCAGTTTATTTACAGATAGCAATCAGCCCCAGCATTTT. Encoded protein: CASSLFTDSNQPQHF.

V and J are TRBV11-3 and TRBJ2-4; TRBD1 might be the D (5 bases). The CDR3 extends over 16 amino acids. The germline V and J ends were trimmed by 3 bases and 6 bases, with 18 bases remaining between them. Germline V gene sequence: CDR1 SGHNT, CDR2 YENEEA. The chain's CDR3 is CASSFTDAGIGNIQYF. Written as DNA, the CDR3 is TGTGCCAGCAGCTTCACCGACGCAGGGATTGGAAACATTCAGTACTTC.

The gene calls are TRBV5-4 and TRBJ2-5, with 13 bases lining up with TRBD2. In germline, CDR1 is SGHNT, CDR2 YYREEE (reference sequence). This CDR3 comprises 15 residues. The trim removed 4 bases at V and 5 bases at J, leaving 5 bases unmatched. CDR3 protein: CASSEGTSGAETQYF. CDR3 DNA sequence: TGTGCCAGCAGCGAGGGGACTAGCGGGGCGGAGACCCAGTACTTC. The whole variable domain, remainder taken from reference TRBV5-4 and TRBJ2-5, is ETGVTQSPTHLIKTRGQQVTLRCSSQSGHNTVSWYQQALGQGPQFIFQYYREEENGRGNFPPRFSGLQFPNYSSELNVNALELDDSALYLCASSEGTSGAETQYFGPGTRLLVL.

The V and J genes are TRBV21-1 and TRBJ1-5. TRBV21-1 is reported as a pseudogene. There are 20 residues in the CDR3. Here the CDR3 reads CASSNRGGVDISLNNQPQHF. The CDR3 nucleotides are TGTGCCAGCAGCAATAGGGGGGGAGTGGATATAAGCCTTAACAATCAGCCCCAGCATTTT.

The V gene is TRBV6-5, the J gene TRBJ2-7; D is perhaps TRBD2 (5 bases). Looked up from germline, CDR1 is MNHEY and CDR2 is SVGAGI. Between the trimmed V and J ends, which lost 8 bases and 5 bases, there was a span of 16 bases. The CDR3 runs to 13 residues. The CDR3 DNA sequence: TGTGCCAGCCAACTAGTTGCAGCGGACGAGCAGTACTTC. Protein: CASQLVAADEQYF.

The genes are TRBV11-2 and TRBJ2-3; D ambiguous. CDR3 length: 12 amino acids. The germline CDR1 and CDR2 sequences are SGHAT and FQNNGV. The V and J ends lost 5 bases and 2 bases respectively, with 5 bases between them. The CDR3 DNA reads TGTGCCAGCAGCCCTTACACAGATACGCAGTATTTT. Its protein product is CASSPYTDTQYF. Based on the CDR3 plus reference TRBV11-2 and TRBJ2-3, the full variable domain is EAGVAQSPRYKIIEKRQSVAFWCNPISGHATLYWYQQILGQGPKLLIQFQNNGVVDDSQLPKDRFSAERLKGVDSTLKIQPAKLEDSAVYLCASSPYTDTQYFGPGTRLTVL.

This clone showed up just once. This chain joins TRBV7-2 and TRBJ1-2; weak D call: TRBD1 (5 bases). Germline V gene sequence: CDR1 SGHTA, CDR2 FQGNSA. V was cut by 5 bases and J by 4 bases, with 17 bases left in between. This CDR3 is 15 amino acids long. The CDR3 here is CASSPDAGRGYGYTF. The DNA of the CDR3 is TGTGCCAGCAGCCCAGACGCGGGAAGGGGCTATGGCTACACCTTC.

This clone appeared a few times. The genes are TRBV7-8 and TRBJ1-1; D is uncertain. In germline, CDR1 is SGHVS, CDR2 FQNEAQ. CDR3 length: 15 amino acids. V was cut by 8 bases and J by 2 bases, with 18 bases left in between. This CDR3 is CASRPPGVANTEAFF. The CDR3 coding sequence is TGTGCCAGCCGTCCTCCTGGAGTTGCAAACACTGAAGCTTTCTTT.

V gene TRBV5-1 combines with J gene TRBJ1-1; 9 nucleotides line up with TRBD1. Germline CDR1 and CDR2: SGHRS and YFSETQ. The CDR3 spans 14 residues. Trimming removed 3 bases from V and 5 bases from J; junction bases left unmatched: 5. The CDR3 reads CASSSTGGWTEAFF. DNA of the CDR3: TGCGCCAGCAGCTCAACAGGGGGCTGGACTGAAGCTTTCTTT.

This clone turned up a few times. This rearrangement joins TRBV27 to TRBJ2-7; 13 nucleotides agree with TRBD2. Germline CDR1 is MNHEY and CDR2 is SMNVEV (reference sequence). CDR3 length equals 14 residues. Trimming cost V 6 bases and J 7 bases; bases outside gene matches: 6. The CDR3 region is CASSQTSGGLEQYF. The DNA for the CDR3 is TGTGCCAGCAGCCAGACTAGCGGGGGGCTTGAGCAGTACTTC.

This chain links TRBV15 with TRBJ1-1; TRBD1 aligns across 7 bases. Germline-derived CDR1 and CDR2 are LNHNV and YYDKDF (reference sequence). V gave up 0 bases and J gave up 2 bases; unmatched junction bases: 3. The length of the CDR3 is 15 residues. CDR3 in amino acids: CATSRDRTGNTEAFF. The CDR3 region has the DNA TGTGCCACCAGCAGAGATCGGACAGGAAACACTGAAGCTTTCTTT. Together with reference TRBV15 and TRBJ1-1, the CDR3 gives the full variable domain: DAMVIQNPRYQVTQFGKPVTLSCSQTLNHNVMYWYQQKSSQAPKLLFHYYDKDFNNEADTPDNFQSRRPNTSFCFLDIRSPGLGDTAMYLCATSRDRTGNTEAFFGQGTRLTVV.

The chain joins TRBV21-1 to TRBJ2-7; the table's D gene call, TRBD1, was not cross checked with the DNA. TRBV21-1 is assigned pseudogene status. CDR3 length: 12 residues. The CDR3 loop is CASQGLINEQYF. CDR3 nucleotide sequence: TGTGCCAGTCAGGGCCTCATCAACGAGCAGTACTTC.